This T cell receptor beta chain was sequenced during a study of read filtering for tumor transcriptome and immune sequencing. Across the study: Among patients, 17 to 20 were male and some 15 female, aged 47 to 80 (mean approximately 64). Per sample, TCR-region reads ranged about 4.05 to 10.27 million by IR-seq, roughly 80 to 1273 by RNA-seq. Regarding the study as a whole: RNA-seq captured clonotypes less deeply and reliably than IR-seq. The CD138-negative fraction was mixed bone marrow immune cells, not pure T cells.

Molecular barcoded adaptors covering alpha/delta and beta/gamma chains were used on approximately 400 ng RNA. TCRdb reprocessed the reads with MiXCR, giving one entry per CDR3 protein. The repertoire holds around 140,000 distinct CDR3 sequences, with roughly 13% as singletons. This clonotype was counted many times. Its specificity is not known. V lost 5 bases to trimming and J lost 0 bases, with 17 bases between them. The CDR3 length is 17 residues. The V gene's germline CDR1 is SGHTA and CDR2 FQGNSA. This sequence was found in a donor aged 40 or older with multiple myeloma. The source material was a population of CD138-negative cells sorted from bone marrow. The chain combines TRBV7-2 with TRBJ2-4; D might be TRBD1 (6 bases). CDR3: CASSKPKGDKAKNIQYF. The CDR3 DNA is TGTGCCAGCAGCAAACCCAAGGGGGACAAAGCCAAAAACATTCAGTACTTC.